Shown below are 2 T cell receptor beta chains from a single sample sequenced in a study of shared clonotypes between healthy human individuals (dated by TCRdb to 2020 to 2021). The library was obtained by the immunoSEQ multiplex PCR assay. TCRdb retrieved this table from immuneACCESS and kept in-frame rearrangements only. Not all clones are present; in checked studies, unresolved V genes account for under half, and no reason is known for the remainder. The sample includes about a million clones, with roughly 77% observed a single time. The ten largest clones capture 0.89% of the sample. Sequenced input: memory CD4+ T cells from PBMCs. In light of the paper, this sample's cell subset or site label describes: CD45RA-negative fraction. These receptors came from a man aged 18 to 29 in good health. Some clones in this sample may be carry-over from other donors' samples.

For this clone: A read error may produce the germline difference seen at one junction end. The V gene is TRBV5-1, the J gene TRBJ2-1; possible D gene TRBD1, 5 bases. The CDR3 covers 12 residues. Germline V gene data show CDR1 as SGHRS and CDR2 as YFSETQ. This chain's CDR3 is CASSLGYAGLLF. The CDR3 DNA is TGCGCCAGCAGCTTAGGATACGCAGGGCTCCTCTTC.

In this sample, this clone turned up a few times. The chain combines TRBV28 with TRBJ1-2; D is ambiguous. V lost 2 bases and J lost 0, with 4 bases in between. This CDR3 has 13 amino acids. Germline V gene lookup returns CDR1 MDHEN and CDR2 SYDVKM. The CDR3 sequence: CASSLITNYGYTF. The CDR3 nucleotides read TGTGCCAGCAGTTTAATAACTAACTATGGCTACACCTTC.